The present entry profiles one TCR beta chain with its context. This specimen comes from a study of blood T cell repertoires in COVID-19. Overall study: From the United States, Italy and Spain came samples of acute and convalescent COVID-19. T cells, B-cell-depleted T cells, or PBMCs provided the cDNA or gDNA that served as material.

Germline CDR1 is SEHNR and CDR2 is FQNEAQ (reference sequence). The CDR3 loop spans 15 amino acids. The germline V and J ends were trimmed by 1 base and 0 bases, with 7 bases remaining between them. In the original workflow: Reference gene primer amplification gave nucleated cell count estimates. Profiling relied on immunoSEQ multiplex PCR, and the TCRdb table lists in-frame clones only, not all of them. V and J calls and clone size are as listed in that table; D and trimming were resolved from the DNA. This table holds some 88,000 clones, more than 75% found once. The clonotype originates from a woman in her seventies with acute or convalescent COVID-19. The sequencing sample was made of peripheral blood. The chain links TRBV7-9 to TRBJ2-4; a weak D match, TRBD2 (6 bases). CDR3 in amino acids: CASSLGRGAKNIQYF. CDR3 DNA sequence: TGTGCCAGCAGCTTAGGGCGGGGAGCCAAAAACATTCAGTACTTC.